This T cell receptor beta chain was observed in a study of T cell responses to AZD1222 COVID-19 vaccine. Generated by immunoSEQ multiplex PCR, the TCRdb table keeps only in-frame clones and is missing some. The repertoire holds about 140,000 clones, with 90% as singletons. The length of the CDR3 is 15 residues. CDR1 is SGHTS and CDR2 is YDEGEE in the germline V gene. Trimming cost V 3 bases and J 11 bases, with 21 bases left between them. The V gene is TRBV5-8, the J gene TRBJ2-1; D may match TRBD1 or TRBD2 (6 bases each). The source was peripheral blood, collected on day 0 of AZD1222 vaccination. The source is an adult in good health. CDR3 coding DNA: TGTGCCAGCAGCTCCACCGGGACACCGACTAGTCAGCAGTTCTTC. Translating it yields CASSSTGTPTSQQFF.